This TCR beta chain was sequenced for a study of blood T cell repertoires in COVID-19. Study information: The United States, Italy and Spain were the sources of the acute and convalescent COVID-19 samples. PBMCs, B-cell-depleted T cells, or T cells were the source of the cDNA or gDNA that made up the material.

In the source study's methods: Amplified reference gene primers provided the basis for estimating nucleated cell counts. Some clones are missing from TCRdb's copy, which holds only in-frame ones; the method was immunoSEQ multiplex PCR. V and J calls and clone size are as listed in that table; D and trimming were resolved from the DNA. Among about 230,000 clones listed, around 85% were seen once. The V end lost 3 bases, the J end lost 12 bases, and 15 bases lay between the germline ends. This CDR3 is built from 13 residues. CDR1 and CDR2 (germline): KGHSH, LQKENI. Sequences were obtained from peripheral blood. V gene TRBV18 combines with J gene TRBJ2-1; TRBD1 is a possible D gene (6 bases). The TCR sequence derives from an elderly woman with acute or convalescent COVID-19. This CDR3 reads CASSPTEQGSQFF. CDR3 sequence (DNA): TGTGCCAGCTCACCGACGGAGCAGGGGTCGCAGTTCTTC.